This T cell receptor delta chain was found in a study of gamma-delta chains in newborns, infants, children. Germline V gene sequence: CDR1 GEAIGNYY, CDR2 EKD. The CDR3 is made up of 22 amino acids. V was pared by 2 bases and J by 0 bases, with 12 bases of the junction left unmatched. This clone was counted between two and nine times. TCRdb ran CATT on the reads. In the table there are some 10,000 delta-chain clones, approximately 9.5% of which are singletons. The origin of this receptor is a child who was a newborn, infant or young child, either healthy, febrile or measles-vaccinated (not recorded which). J is TRDJ3 and V is TRDV2, with TRDD3 matching 13 bases. Sequencing was carried out using blood. The DNA for the CDR3 is TGTGCCTGTGACAGCCTACTGGGGGATACGAGAGCCCCCTCCTGGGACACCCGACAGATGTTTTTC. Its protein product is CACDSLLGDTRAPSWDTRQMFF.